This TCR beta chain originates from a study of T cell responses to AZD1222 COVID-19 vaccine (dated by TCRdb to the early 2020s). Study-level background: Because spike-specific TCR depth and breadth did not differ between the two schedules, AZD1222 recipients who got a second dose at roughly 4 weeks were pooled with those who got a second dose at roughly 12 weeks. TCR sequencing was performed for about 250 trial participants, of whom about 200 were given two doses of AZD1222 and some 26 were given two doses of MenACWY control vaccine. Trial participants were enrolled by age into subgroups of 18-55, 56-69 and 70-plus years, and around 150, 28 and 57 TCR-sequenced participants, respectively, were included in these subgroups.

The intended sense of this specimen's time point label: baseline before first vaccination. Samples from vaccinated people were obtained from the UK trials COV001 and COV002, which included a single-blind randomized controlled phase 2/3 trial of AZD1222 (ChAdOx1 nCoV-19) in healthy adults. For TCRbeta chain sequencing, PBMC samples from trial participants were taken at day 0 and at day 28 after the second dose. Overall study outcomes, separate from this receptor: The vaccine-associated CD4 TCRs covered the entire spike protein, and the dominant responses fell in regions 160-218 and 743-854. No day 14 peak-response samples were available, so repertoires were characterized only after the peak T cell response. After two AZD1222 doses, both the breadth and the depth of spike-specific TCRs were significantly higher than at day 0 and than in MenACWY recipients. In the small 56-69-year group, the increase in depth fell short of significance, most likely because of low power. Most participants were white British and females outnumbered males, and the authors suggested that clonal diversity may have been underestimated. Conclusions about previously exposed vaccinees are limited, since just five or six AZD1222 recipients were seropositive for SARS-CoV-2 at baseline. Reportedly, close to half of the unique spike-specific TCRs recognized epitopes lying outside the regions that are mutated in the B.1.351 and B.1.1.7 variants.

The CDR3 regions of human TCRbeta chains were analyzed by immunosequencing. The paper's data handling went like this. Repertoire TCRs were matched against a reference library of SARS-CoV-2-specific TCRs generated with the MIRA antigen-specificity platform. Breadth was defined as the fraction of unique TCRs that were SARS-CoV-2-associated, and depth was defined as the fraction of total T cells that were SARS-CoV-2-associated. Using the MIRA data, each spike-specific TCR was mapped to the spike region that the TCR reacts to and placed in a CD4 or CD8 class. Log10-transformed breadth and depth values were compared by one-way ANOVA with Sidak's multiple comparisons tests. Held by TCRdb, this immuneACCESS table contains in-frame sequences only and omits some clones. Under half of the omission traces to an unresolved V gene where checked; the cause of the rest is unknown. For V, J and clone size, that table is used; D and trimming come from the DNA. The sample table records 95,000 to 150,000 clones; roughly 90% of these occur just once. About 4.3% of the sample is held by the ten biggest clonotypes.

The CDR3 holds 14 amino acids from the cysteine to the phenylalanine. Only the CDR3 region is kept as DNA, spanning 42 bases read in frame from base 1. CDR1 and CDR2 were assigned from the germline V gene as SGHDN and FVKESK. Deletion took 1 base off V and 6 bases off J, with a span of 12 bases between the germline ends. Comments on this clone: Which antigen it targets is not known. The input lacks base qualities; no much larger clone sits a single base away.

The sequences come from peripheral blood, collected on day 0 of AZD1222 vaccination. The sequence was collected from an adult in good health. The receptor chain draws on TRBV14 and TRBJ1-2; TRBD1 is perhaps the D gene, given 5 matching bases. The CDR3 region: CASSQATVQNGYTF. The DNA is as follows: TGTGCCAGCAGCCAAGCGACAGTCCAGAATGGCTACACCTTC.